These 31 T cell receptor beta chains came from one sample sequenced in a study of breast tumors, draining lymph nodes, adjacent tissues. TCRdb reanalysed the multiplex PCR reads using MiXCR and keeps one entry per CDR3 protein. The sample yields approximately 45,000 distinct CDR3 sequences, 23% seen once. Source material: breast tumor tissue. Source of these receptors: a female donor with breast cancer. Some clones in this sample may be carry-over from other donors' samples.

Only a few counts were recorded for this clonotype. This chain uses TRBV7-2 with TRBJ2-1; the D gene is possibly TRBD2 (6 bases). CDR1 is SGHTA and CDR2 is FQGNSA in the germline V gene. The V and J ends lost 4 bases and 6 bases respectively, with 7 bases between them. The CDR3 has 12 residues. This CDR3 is CASSWDFNEQFF. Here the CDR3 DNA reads TGTGCCAGCAGCTGGGACTTCAATGAGCAGTTCTTC.

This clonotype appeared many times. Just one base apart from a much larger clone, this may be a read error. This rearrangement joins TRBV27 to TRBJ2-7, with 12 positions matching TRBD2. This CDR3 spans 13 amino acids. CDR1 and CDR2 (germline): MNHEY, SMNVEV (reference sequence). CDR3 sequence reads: CVSRLAGVYEQYF. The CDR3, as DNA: TGTGTCTCTCGACTAGCGGGAGTCTACGAGCAGTACTTC.

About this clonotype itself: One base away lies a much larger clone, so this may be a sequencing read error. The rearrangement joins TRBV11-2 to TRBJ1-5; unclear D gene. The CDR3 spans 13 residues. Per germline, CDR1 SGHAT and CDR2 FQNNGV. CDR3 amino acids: CASSLDVNQPRHF. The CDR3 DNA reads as TGTGCCAGCAGCTTAGATGTGAATCAGCCCCGGCATTTT.

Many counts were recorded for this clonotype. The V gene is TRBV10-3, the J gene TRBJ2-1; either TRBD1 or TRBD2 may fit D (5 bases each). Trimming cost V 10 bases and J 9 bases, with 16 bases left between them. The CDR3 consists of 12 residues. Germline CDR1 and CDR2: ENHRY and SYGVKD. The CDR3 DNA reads TGTGCCAACGGGTTTGGTGGGGGTGAGCAGTTCTTC. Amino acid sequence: CANGFGGGEQFF.

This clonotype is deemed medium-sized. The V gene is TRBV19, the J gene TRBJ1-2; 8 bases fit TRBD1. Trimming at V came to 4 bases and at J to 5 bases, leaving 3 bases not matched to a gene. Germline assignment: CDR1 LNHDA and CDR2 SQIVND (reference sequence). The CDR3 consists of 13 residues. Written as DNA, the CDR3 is TGTGCCAGTAGTACCAGACAGGGGTATGGCTACACCTTC. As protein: CASSTRQGYGYTF.

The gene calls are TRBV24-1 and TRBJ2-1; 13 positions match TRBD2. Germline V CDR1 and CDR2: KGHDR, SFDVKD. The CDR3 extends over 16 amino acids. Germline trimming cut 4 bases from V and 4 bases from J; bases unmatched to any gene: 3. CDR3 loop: CATSDGLAGAYNEQFF. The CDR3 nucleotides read TGTGCCACCAGTGACGGACTAGCGGGGGCGTACAATGAGCAGTTCTTC.

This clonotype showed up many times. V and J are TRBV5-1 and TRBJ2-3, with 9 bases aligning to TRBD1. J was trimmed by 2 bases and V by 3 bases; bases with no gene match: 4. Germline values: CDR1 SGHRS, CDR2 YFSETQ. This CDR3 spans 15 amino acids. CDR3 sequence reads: CASSSGTGNTDTQYF. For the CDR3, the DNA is TGCGCCAGCAGCTCCGGGACAGGGAACACAGATACGCAGTATTTT.

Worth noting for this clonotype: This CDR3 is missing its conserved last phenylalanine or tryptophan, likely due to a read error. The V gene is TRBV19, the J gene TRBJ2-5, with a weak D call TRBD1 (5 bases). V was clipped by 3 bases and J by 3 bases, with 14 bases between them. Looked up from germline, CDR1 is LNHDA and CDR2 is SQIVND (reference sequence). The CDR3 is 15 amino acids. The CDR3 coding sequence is TGTGCCAGTAGTATTCTACTGGGGCAGAAAGAGACCCAGTACCTC. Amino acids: CASSILLGQKETQYL.

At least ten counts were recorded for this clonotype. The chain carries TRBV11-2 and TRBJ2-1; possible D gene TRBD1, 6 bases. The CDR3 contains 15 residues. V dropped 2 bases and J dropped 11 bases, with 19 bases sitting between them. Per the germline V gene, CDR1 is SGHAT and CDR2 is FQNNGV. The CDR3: CASSLLQGPGTKQFF. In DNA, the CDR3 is TGTGCCAGCAGCTTACTCCAAGGTCCGGGGACAAAGCAGTTCTTC.

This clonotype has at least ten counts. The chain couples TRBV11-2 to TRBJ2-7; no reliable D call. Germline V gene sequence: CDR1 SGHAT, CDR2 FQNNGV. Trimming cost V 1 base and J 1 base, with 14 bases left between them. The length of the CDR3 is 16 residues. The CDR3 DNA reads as TGTGCCAGCAGCTTAGTCACCCAGCACCGATCCTACGAGCAGTACTTC. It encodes CASSLVTQHRSYEQYF.

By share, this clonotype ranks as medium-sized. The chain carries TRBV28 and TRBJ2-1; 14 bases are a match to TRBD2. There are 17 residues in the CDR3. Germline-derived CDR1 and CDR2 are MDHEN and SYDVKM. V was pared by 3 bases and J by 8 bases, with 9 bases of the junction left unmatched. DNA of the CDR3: TGTGCCAGCAGTTTCCAATCGGGACTAGCGGGAGTGTATGAGCAGTTCTTC. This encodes CASSFQSGLAGVYEQFF.

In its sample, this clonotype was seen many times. The CDR3 loop is CASSQKGTSGSYTGELFF. The CDR3 nucleotides read TGCGCCAGCAGCCAAAAAGGGACTAGCGGGAGCTACACCGGGGAGCTGTTTTTT. This rearrangement joins TRBV4-1 to TRBJ2-2, with 14 bases fitting TRBD2. V shed 2 bases and J 3 bases; nucleotides not matched to a gene: 5. The CDR3 is made up of 18 amino acids. Germline CDR1 and CDR2: MGHRA and YSYEKL.

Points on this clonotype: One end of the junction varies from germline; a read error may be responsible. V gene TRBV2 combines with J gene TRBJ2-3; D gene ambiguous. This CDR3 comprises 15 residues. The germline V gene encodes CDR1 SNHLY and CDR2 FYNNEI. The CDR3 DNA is TGTGTCAGCAGTGTGGGCAAAAGAAGCACAGATACGCAGTATTTT. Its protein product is CVSSVGKRSTDTQYF.

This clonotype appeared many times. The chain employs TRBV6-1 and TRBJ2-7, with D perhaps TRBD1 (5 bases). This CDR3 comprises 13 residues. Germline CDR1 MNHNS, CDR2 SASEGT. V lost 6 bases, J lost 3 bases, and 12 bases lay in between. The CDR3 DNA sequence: TGTGCCAGCAGATACGACAGTCACTACGAGCAGTACTTC. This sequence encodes CASRYDSHYEQYF.

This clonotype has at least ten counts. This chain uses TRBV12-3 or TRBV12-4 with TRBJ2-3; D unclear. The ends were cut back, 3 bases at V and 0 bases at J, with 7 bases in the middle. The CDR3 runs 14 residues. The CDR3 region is CASSFDQSTDTQYF. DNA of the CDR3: TGTGCCAGCAGTTTCGACCAGAGCACAGATACGCAGTATTTT.

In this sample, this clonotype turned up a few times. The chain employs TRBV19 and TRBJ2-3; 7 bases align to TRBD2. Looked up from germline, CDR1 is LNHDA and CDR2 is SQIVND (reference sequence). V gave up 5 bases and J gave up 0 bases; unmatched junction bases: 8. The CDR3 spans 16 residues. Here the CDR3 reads CASSLGAGTSTDTQYF. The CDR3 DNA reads TGTGCCAGTAGTTTGGGAGCGGGGACTAGCACAGATACGCAGTATTTT.

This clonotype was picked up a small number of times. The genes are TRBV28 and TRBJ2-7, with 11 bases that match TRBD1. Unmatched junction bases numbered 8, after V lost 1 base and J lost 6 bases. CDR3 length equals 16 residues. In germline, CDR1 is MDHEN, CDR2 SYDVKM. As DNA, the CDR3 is TGTGCCAGCAGTTTATTGCCTGGGACAGGGGGTGCCGAGCAGTACTTC. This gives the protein CASSLLPGTGGAEQYF.

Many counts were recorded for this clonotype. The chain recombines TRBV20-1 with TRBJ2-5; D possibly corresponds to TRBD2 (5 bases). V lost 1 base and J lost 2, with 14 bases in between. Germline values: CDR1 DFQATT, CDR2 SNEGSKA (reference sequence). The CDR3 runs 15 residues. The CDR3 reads CSARGERALQETQYF. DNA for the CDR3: TGCAGTGCTAGAGGGGAGAGGGCCCTACAAGAGACCCAGTACTTC.

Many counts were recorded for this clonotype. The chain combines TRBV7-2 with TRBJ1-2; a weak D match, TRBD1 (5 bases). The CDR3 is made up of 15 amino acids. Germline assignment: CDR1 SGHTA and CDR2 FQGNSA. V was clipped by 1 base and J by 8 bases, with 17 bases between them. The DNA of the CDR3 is TGTGCCAGCAGCTTAGATGGGACGCATCCTTACGGCTACACCTTC. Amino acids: CASSLDGTHPYGYTF.

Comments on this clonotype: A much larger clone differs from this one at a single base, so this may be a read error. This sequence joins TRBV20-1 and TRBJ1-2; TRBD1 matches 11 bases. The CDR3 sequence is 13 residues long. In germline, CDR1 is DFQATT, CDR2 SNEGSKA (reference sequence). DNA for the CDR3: TGCAGTGCTAGTCCCGGGACAGGGGGGGGCTCCACCTTC. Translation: CSASPGTGGGSTF.

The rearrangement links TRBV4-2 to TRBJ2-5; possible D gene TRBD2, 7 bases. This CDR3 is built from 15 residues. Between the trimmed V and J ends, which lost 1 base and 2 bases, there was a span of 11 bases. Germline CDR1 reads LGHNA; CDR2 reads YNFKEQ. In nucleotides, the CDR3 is TGTGCCAGCAGCCAAGGCAGGGGAGGGCAAGAGACCCAGTACTTC. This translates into CASSQGRGGQETQYF.

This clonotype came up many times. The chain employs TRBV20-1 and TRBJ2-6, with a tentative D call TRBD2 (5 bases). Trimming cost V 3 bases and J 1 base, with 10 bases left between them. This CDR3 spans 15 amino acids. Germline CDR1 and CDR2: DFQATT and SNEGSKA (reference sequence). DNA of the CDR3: TGCAGTGCTAGCCCCGGGGTATCTGGGGCCAACGTCCTGACTTTC. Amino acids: CSASPGVSGANVLTF.

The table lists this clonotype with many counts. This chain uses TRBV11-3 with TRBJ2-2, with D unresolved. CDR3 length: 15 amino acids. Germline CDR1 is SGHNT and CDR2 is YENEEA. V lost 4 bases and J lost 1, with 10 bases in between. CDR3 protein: CASSSAVMNTGELFF. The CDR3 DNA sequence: TGTGCCAGCAGCTCCGCGGTGATGAACACCGGGGAGCTGTTTTTT. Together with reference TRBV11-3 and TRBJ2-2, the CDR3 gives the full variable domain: EAGVVQSPRYKIIEKKQPVAFWCNPISGHNTLYWYLQNLGQGPELLIRYENEEAVDDSQLPKDRFSAERLKGVDSTLKIQPAELGDSAVYLCASSSAVMNTGELFFGEGSRLTVL.

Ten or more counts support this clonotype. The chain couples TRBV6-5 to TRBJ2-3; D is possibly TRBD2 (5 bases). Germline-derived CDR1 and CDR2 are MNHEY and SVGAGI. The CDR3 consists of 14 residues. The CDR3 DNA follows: TGTGCAGACACGACGGGCGGGAGCACAGATACGCAGTATTTT. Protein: CADTTGGSTDTQYF.

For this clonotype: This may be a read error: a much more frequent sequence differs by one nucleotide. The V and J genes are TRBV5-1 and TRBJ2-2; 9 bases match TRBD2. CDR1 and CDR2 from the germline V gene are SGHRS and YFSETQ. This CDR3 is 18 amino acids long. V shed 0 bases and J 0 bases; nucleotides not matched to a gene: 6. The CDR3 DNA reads TGCGCCAGCAGCTTGGGTAGCGGGGGCTTCGCGAACACCGGGGAGCTGTTTTTT. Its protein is CASSLGSGGFANTGELFF.

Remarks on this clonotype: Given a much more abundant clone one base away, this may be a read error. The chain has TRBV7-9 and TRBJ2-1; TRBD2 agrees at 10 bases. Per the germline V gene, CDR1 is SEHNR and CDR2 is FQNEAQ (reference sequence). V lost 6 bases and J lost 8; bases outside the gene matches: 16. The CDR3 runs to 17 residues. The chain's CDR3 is CASSFRLAGVKVYEQFF. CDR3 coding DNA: TGTGCCAGCAGTTTCAGGCTAGCGGGAGTCAAGGTGTATGAGCAGTTCTTC. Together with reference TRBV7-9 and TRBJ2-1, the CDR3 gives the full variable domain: DTGVSQNPRHKITKRGQNVTFRCDPISEHNRLYWYRQTLGQGPEFLTYFQNEAQLEKSRLLSDRFSAERPKGSFSTLEIQRTEQGDSAMYLCASSFRLAGVKVYEQFFGPGTRLTVL.

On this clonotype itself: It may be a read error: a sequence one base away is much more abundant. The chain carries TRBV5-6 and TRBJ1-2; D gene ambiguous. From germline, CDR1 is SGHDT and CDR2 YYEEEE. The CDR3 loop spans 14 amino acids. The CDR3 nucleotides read TGTGCCTGCAGCTTGGAGGCAGTATACTATGGCTACACCTTC. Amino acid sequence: CACSLEAVYYGYTF.

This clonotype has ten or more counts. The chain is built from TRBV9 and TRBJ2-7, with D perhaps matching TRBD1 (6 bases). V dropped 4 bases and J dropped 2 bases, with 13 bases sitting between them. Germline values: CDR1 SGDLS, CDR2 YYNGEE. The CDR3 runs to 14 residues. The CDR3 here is CASSPRDKTYEQYF. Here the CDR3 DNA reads TGTGCCAGCAGCCCTCGGGACAAGACCTACGAGCAGTACTTC. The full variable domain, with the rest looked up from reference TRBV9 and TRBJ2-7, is DSGVTQTPKHLITATGQRVTLRCSPRSGDLSVYWYQQSLDQGLQFLIQYYNGEERAKGNILERFSAQQFPDLHSELNLSSLELGDSALYFCASSPRDKTYEQYFGPGTRLTVT.

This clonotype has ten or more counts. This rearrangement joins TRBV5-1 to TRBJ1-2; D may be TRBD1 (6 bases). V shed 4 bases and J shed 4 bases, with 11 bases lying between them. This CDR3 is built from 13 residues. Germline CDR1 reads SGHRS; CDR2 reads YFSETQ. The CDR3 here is CASSRGQSYGYTF. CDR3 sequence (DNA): TGCGCCAGCAGCCGTGGACAGAGCTATGGCTACACCTTC.

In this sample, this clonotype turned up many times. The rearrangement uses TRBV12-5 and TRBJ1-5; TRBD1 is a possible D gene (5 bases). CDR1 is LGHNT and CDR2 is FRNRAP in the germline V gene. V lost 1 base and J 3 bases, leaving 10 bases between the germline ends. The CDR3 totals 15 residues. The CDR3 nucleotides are TGTGCTAGTGGTTTGGGACAGACCATCAATCAGCCCCAGCATTTT. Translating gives CASGLGQTINQPQHF.

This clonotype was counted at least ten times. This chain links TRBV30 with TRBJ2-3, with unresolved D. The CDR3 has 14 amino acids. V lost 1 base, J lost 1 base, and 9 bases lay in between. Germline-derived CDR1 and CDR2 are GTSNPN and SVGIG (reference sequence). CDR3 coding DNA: TGTGCCTGGAGTGGCGCTGGCGGCACAGATACGCAGTATTTT. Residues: CAWSGAGGTDTQYF. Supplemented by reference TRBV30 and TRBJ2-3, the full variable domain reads SQTIHQWPATLVQPVGSPLSLECTVEGTSNPNLYWYRQAAGRGLQLLFYSVGIGQISSEVPQNLSASRPQDRQFILSSKKLLLSDSGFYLCAWSGAGGTDTQYFGPGTRLTVL.